These T cell receptor beta chains were read from a single sample in a study of cytomegalovirus exposure and HLA in healthy donors. Sequencing used immunoSEQ multiplex PCR; TCRdb keeps in-frame clones, though not all of them. The profile shows around 120,000 clones, approximately 86% of them singletons. The sequencing input was PBMCs. The receptors come from a boy younger than 18 in good health and CMV-seronegative. Both conserved end residues are part of each CDR3. D genes are given only for firm matches. Expanded clones are given a class, and other clones once, few, many or no size at all.

v_call: TRBV6-5; clone_size: -; j_call: TRBJ2-4; d_call: TRBD1; cdr3_nt: TGTGCCAGCAGAGAGACAGGGGCCAAAAACATTCAGTACTTC; cdr3_aa: CASRETGAKNIQYF
v_call: TRBV9; clone_size: -; j_call: TRBJ2-1; d_call: -; cdr3_nt: TGTGCCAGCAGCCCCGACGCACTAGATAATTACAATGAGCAGTTCTTC; cdr3_aa: CASSPDALDNYNEQFF
v_call: TRBV27; clone_size: -; j_call: TRBJ2-1; d_call: -; cdr3_nt: TGTGCCAGCGCTAGGGGGACCGCAAATGAGCAGTTCTTC; cdr3_aa: CASARGTANEQFF
v_call: TRBV5-1; clone_size: -; j_call: TRBJ1-3; d_call: TRBD1; cdr3_nt: TGCGCCAGCAGCTTGAACAGGGGTGGAAACACCATATATTTT; cdr3_aa: CASSLNRGGNTIYF
v_call: TRBV10-3; clone_size: -; j_call: TRBJ2-7; d_call: -; cdr3_nt: TGTGCCATCAGTGCCCAGGGGAGAGGCTACGAGCAGTACTTC; cdr3_aa: CAISAQGRGYEQYF
v_call: TRBV27; clone_size: -; j_call: TRBJ2-7; d_call: TRBD2; cdr3_nt: TGTGCCAGCGGGACTAGCGGGGGTTACGAGCAGTACTTC; cdr3_aa: CASGTSGGYEQYF
v_call: TRBV29-1; clone_size: -; j_call: TRBJ2-3; d_call: -; cdr3_nt: TGCAGCGCGGAGAGGGCGGCCGATACGCAGTATTTT; cdr3_aa: CSAERAADTQYF
v_call: TRBV10-2; clone_size: -; j_call: TRBJ1-6; d_call: -; cdr3_nt: TGCGCCAGCAGGGAGGAGTTTCGGAGTTCACCCCTCCACTTT; cdr3_aa: CASREEFRSSPLHF
v_call: TRBV21-1; clone_size: -; j_call: TRBJ2-7; d_call: -; cdr3_nt: TGTGCCAGCAGCCCACGGCAAGCGGGACCCTACGAGCAGTACTTC; cdr3_aa: CASSPRQAGPYEQYF
v_call: TRBV9; clone_size: -; j_call: TRBJ1-3; d_call: -; cdr3_nt: TGTGCCAGCGGAGACGGCCTCTCTGGAAACACCATATATTTT; cdr3_aa: CASGDGLSGNTIYF
v_call: TRBV5-4; clone_size: -; j_call: TRBJ1-1; d_call: -; cdr3_nt: TGTGCCAGCAGCTTGGGGGGGAGGCAGGGAAACACTGAAGCTTTCTTT; cdr3_aa: CASSLGGRQGNTEAFF
v_call: TRBV4-3; clone_size: few; j_call: TRBJ2-1; d_call: TRBD1; cdr3_nt: TGCGCCAGCAGCCAAGATTATCCGAGGACAGGGGTTTATGAGCAGTTCTTC; cdr3_aa: CASSQDYPRTGVYEQFF
v_call: TRBV6-5; clone_size: -; j_call: TRBJ2-5; d_call: -; cdr3_nt: TGTGCCAGCAGTTACTCGAACCCTACTACTAAAGAGACCCAGTACTTC; cdr3_aa: CASSYSNPTTKETQYF
v_call: TRBV19; clone_size: -; j_call: TRBJ1-3; d_call: -; cdr3_nt: TGTGCCAGTAGTGCGCAGGTTTCTTGGGGAAACACCATATATTTT; cdr3_aa: CASSAQVSWGNTIYF
v_call: TRBV15; clone_size: few; j_call: TRBJ2-1; d_call: TRBD2; cdr3_nt: TGTGCCACCAGCAGTGGGTTCGGGACTAGCGGGAATAAAGAGCAGTTCTTC; cdr3_aa: CATSSGFGTSGNKEQFF
v_call: TRBV27; clone_size: -; j_call: TRBJ1-1; d_call: -; cdr3_nt: TGTGCCAGCAGTTCTGGCTCACAGCCTGAAGCTTTCTTT; cdr3_aa: CASSSGSQPEAFF
v_call: TRBV5-4; clone_size: -; j_call: TRBJ2-5; d_call: -; cdr3_nt: TGTGCCAGCAGCTTGAAGGGAGGAGAGACCCAGTACTTC; cdr3_aa: CASSLKGGETQYF
v_call: TRBV5-1; clone_size: -; j_call: TRBJ2-5; d_call: -; cdr3_nt: TGCGCCAGCAGCTTGGCAGTAGCTTCGAAAGAGACCCAGTACTTC; cdr3_aa: CASSLAVASKETQYF
v_call: TRBV2; clone_size: -; j_call: TRBJ2-1; d_call: TRBD2; cdr3_nt: TGTGCCAGCAGTCTAAAGCGGGGGTACAACAATGAGCAGTTCTTC; cdr3_aa: CASSLKRGYNNEQFF
v_call: TRBV6-5; clone_size: few; j_call: TRBJ1-3; d_call: -; cdr3_nt: TGTGCCAGCAGTTACACCCGGTCTGGAAACACCATATATTTT; cdr3_aa: CASSYTRSGNTIYF
v_call: TRBV5-1; clone_size: -; j_call: TRBJ1-2; d_call: -; cdr3_nt: TGCGCCAGCAGCTTGGGAAGATCCGGGACATACGGCTACACCTTC; cdr3_aa: CASSLGRSGTYGYTF
v_call: TRBV7-2; clone_size: -; j_call: TRBJ2-7; d_call: -; cdr3_nt: TGTGCCAGCAGCGCCCCGGGGGCCTACGAGCAGTACTTC; cdr3_aa: CASSAPGAYEQYF
v_call: TRBV7-2; clone_size: -; j_call: TRBJ2-2; d_call: TRBD2; cdr3_nt: TGTGCCAGCAGCCCCCTTGGCGGGAGATACGCCGGGGAGCTGTTTTTT; cdr3_aa: CASSPLGGRYAGELFF
v_call: TRBV5-6; clone_size: -; j_call: TRBJ1-2; d_call: TRBD1; cdr3_nt: TGTGCCAGCAGCGAGGGACAGGGTTATGTCAACTATGGCTACACCTTC; cdr3_aa: CASSEGQGYVNYGYTF
v_call: TRBV5-4; clone_size: -; j_call: TRBJ2-7; d_call: -; cdr3_nt: TGTGCCAGCAGCTTGGCCACAGGGTACGAGCAGTACTTC; cdr3_aa: CASSLATGYEQYF
v_call: TRBV7-3; clone_size: -; j_call: TRBJ2-2; d_call: TRBD2; cdr3_nt: TGTGCCAGCAGCTTACGGGGGGCGAACACCGGGGAGCTGTTTTTT; cdr3_aa: CASSLRGANTGELFF
v_call: TRBV15; clone_size: -; j_call: TRBJ2-5; d_call: -; cdr3_nt: TGTGCCACCAGCAGAGATATACCGGGCGCGCGGGGAGAGACCCAGTACTTC; cdr3_aa: CATSRDIPGARGETQYF
v_call: TRBV29-1; clone_size: -; j_call: TRBJ2-1; d_call: TRBD2; cdr3_nt: TGCAGTGCTAATAACGTTAGCGGGAGGTCGGATGAGCAGTTCTTC; cdr3_aa: CSANNVSGRSDEQFF
v_call: TRBV5-5; clone_size: -; j_call: TRBJ1-1; d_call: -; cdr3_nt: TGTGCCAGCAGCGTAGCTGGCCCGAGGAGGAACACTGAAGCTTTCTTT; cdr3_aa: CASSVAGPRRNTEAFF
v_call: TRBV4-3; clone_size: few; j_call: TRBJ2-2; d_call: -; cdr3_nt: TGCGCCAGCAGCTTTCGACTGGGCACCGGGGAGCTGTTTTTT; cdr3_aa: CASSFRLGTGELFF
v_call: TRBV27; clone_size: once; j_call: TRBJ2-2; d_call: TRBD2; cdr3_nt: TGTGCCAGCACCAGGACTAGCTTAGCCGGGGAGCTGTTTTTT; cdr3_aa: CASTRTSLAGELFF
v_call: TRBV19; clone_size: -; j_call: TRBJ2-4; d_call: -; cdr3_nt: TGTGCCAGTAGTATACAGGGAAGGGACATTCAGTACTTC; cdr3_aa: CASSIQGRDIQYF
v_call: TRBV4-1; clone_size: -; j_call: TRBJ1-2; d_call: -; cdr3_nt: TGCGCCAGCAGCCCCCAACCCGGGAAGGACTATGGCTACACCTTC; cdr3_aa: CASSPQPGKDYGYTF
v_call: TRBV7-2; clone_size: once; j_call: TRBJ2-5; d_call: TRBD2; cdr3_nt: TGTGCCAGCAGGGAGGGACTAGCGCCCCCAGAGACCCAGTACTTC; cdr3_aa: CASREGLAPPETQYF
v_call: TRBV7-9; clone_size: -; j_call: TRBJ1-2; d_call: -; cdr3_nt: TGTGCCAGCAGCCCCGGGAGGGGGAGAAGCTACACCTTC; cdr3_aa: CASSPGRGRSYTF
v_call: TRBV4-3; clone_size: -; j_call: TRBJ1-1; d_call: -; cdr3_nt: TGCGCCAGCAGCCAAACCCTTAGAGACACTGAAGCTTTCTTT; cdr3_aa: CASSQTLRDTEAFF
v_call: TRBV5-1; clone_size: -; j_call: TRBJ2-3; d_call: -; cdr3_nt: TGCGCCAGCAACCAGGGGTCCCGGACAGATACGCAGTATTTT; cdr3_aa: CASNQGSRTDTQYF
v_call: TRBV4-3; clone_size: few; j_call: TRBJ2-2; d_call: -; cdr3_nt: TGCGCCAGCACGTGGGCCCTTAACACCGGGGAGCTGTTTTTT; cdr3_aa: CASTWALNTGELFF
v_call: TRBV5-1; clone_size: -; j_call: TRBJ2-1; d_call: TRBD2; cdr3_nt: TGCGCCAGCAGCTTTTCGTGGGAGGGCCGGGATGAGCAGTTCTTC; cdr3_aa: CASSFSWEGRDEQFF
v_call: TRBV25-1; clone_size: -; j_call: TRBJ2-3; d_call: -; cdr3_nt: TGTGCCAGCAGTATGACAGGCGGGAGCACAGATACGCAGTATTTT; cdr3_aa: CASSMTGGSTDTQYF
v_call: TRBV6-5; clone_size: few; j_call: TRBJ1-3; d_call: TRBD1; cdr3_nt: TGTGCCAGCAGTTACGGACAGGGGGCCGGAAACACCATATATTTT; cdr3_aa: CASSYGQGAGNTIYF
v_call: TRBV6-1; clone_size: few; j_call: TRBJ2-5; d_call: -; cdr3_nt: TGTGCCAGCAGCGGAACGGGGGTGACCCAGTACTTC; cdr3_aa: CASSGTGVTQYF
v_call: TRBV7-6; clone_size: -; j_call: TRBJ2-3; d_call: -; cdr3_nt: TGTGCCAGCAGCTTAGATGGCGGCGGCACAGATACGCAGTATTTT; cdr3_aa: CASSLDGGGTDTQYF
v_call: TRBV4-1; clone_size: -; j_call: TRBJ2-5; d_call: TRBD1; cdr3_nt: TGCGCCAGCAGCCAAGTACAGGGGGTTAGGGGAGAGACCCAGTACTTC; cdr3_aa: CASSQVQGVRGETQYF
v_call: TRBV5-4; clone_size: -; j_call: TRBJ2-5; d_call: TRBD1; cdr3_nt: TGTGCCAGCAGCACCGGGACAGAAGAGACCCAGTACTTC; cdr3_aa: CASSTGTEETQYF